These 11 T cell receptor beta chains came from one sample sequenced in a study of post-analysis software for immune sequencing data. Study-level points and caveats: Patients showed TRBV5-6, TRBV5-1 and TRBV20-1 among roughly 5 TRBV segments more frequent than in controls.

Carried by the TCR beta cDNA libraries were unique molecular identifiers. TCRdb re-analysed the PCR reads in MiXCR, keeping a single row per CDR3 protein. The repertoire holds about 820,000 distinct CDR3 sequences, with approximately 53% as singletons. No cognate antigen is known for these TCRs. Sequenced material: blood. The receptors here all came from a girl aged 10 to 17 with multiple sclerosis.

This clonotype was counted only a few times. The gene calls are TRBV20-1 and TRBJ2-7; a weak D match, TRBD1 (6 bases). Germline-derived CDR1 and CDR2 are DFQATT and SNEGSKA (reference sequence). Trimming stripped 4 bases from V and 2 bases from J, with 12 bases between. CDR3 size: 13 residues. The CDR3 region is CSATWTDPYEQYF. CDR3 coding DNA: TGCAGTGCTACGTGGACAGATCCCTACGAGCAGTACTTC.

The chain employs TRBV20-1 and TRBJ2-3; 9 positions agree with TRBD2. With 1 base clipped from V and 4 bases from J, the junction kept 12 bases outside the gene matches. The germline V gene has CDR1 DFQATT and CDR2 SNEGSKA (reference sequence). This CDR3 comprises 17 residues. The CDR3 sequence: CSARVPFAGGLPDTQYF. The DNA for the CDR3 is TGCAGTGCTAGAGTACCTTTTGCGGGAGGGCTCCCAGATACGCAGTATTTT.

The V call is TRBV13, the J call TRBJ2-1, with D perhaps matching TRBD1 or TRBD2 (6 bases each). Trimming took 5 bases from V and 8 from J, leaving 19 bases between them. This CDR3 spans 15 amino acids. Germline CDR1 PRHDT, CDR2 FYEKMQ (reference sequence). In nucleotides, the CDR3 is TGTGCCAGCAGCCCATGGGGGGCCCCCAGCGATGAGCAGTTCTTC. Its protein product is CASSPWGAPSDEQFF.

CDR3 in amino acids: CSAGQSYGYTF. The CDR3, as DNA: TGCAGTGCAGGACAGTCCTATGGCTACACCTTC. V gene TRBV20-1 combines with J gene TRBJ1-2; TRBD1 is a possible D gene (6 bases). There are 11 residues in the CDR3. Trimming stripped 6 bases from V and 4 bases from J, with 9 bases between. Looked up from germline, CDR1 is DFQATT and CDR2 is SNEGSKA (reference sequence).

The chain is built from TRBV21-1 and TRBJ1-6; the table names TRBD1, a call not compared with the DNA. TRBV21-1 is assigned pseudogene status. This CDR3 contains 13 residues. CDR3 protein: CASSKRRGSPLHF. The CDR3 region has the DNA TGTGCCAGCAGCAAACGGCGGGGGTCACCCCTCCACTTT.

This chain links TRBV29-1 with TRBJ2-5, with D hard to call. Germline values: CDR1 SQVTM, CDR2 ANQGSEA. This CDR3 has 11 residues. Trimming removed 2 bases from V and 4 bases from J, with 5 bases in between. Here the CDR3 DNA reads TGCAGCGTTGAAAAGGGAGAGACCCAGTACTTC. This sequence encodes CSVEKGETQYF.

The chain uses TRBV4-1 and TRBJ2-4, with a possible D match to TRBD1 (5 bases). The last part of the DNA fits TRBJ2-7 better; the J call may be wrong. The CDR3 is made up of 13 amino acids. CDR1 is MGHRA, CDR2 YSYEKL, per germline. For the CDR3, the DNA is TGCGCCAGCAGCCAATCTGACAGCTACGAGCAGTACTTC. This translates into CASSQSDSYEQYF.

This chain joins TRBV12-3 or TRBV12-4 and TRBJ2-5; no definite D call. V lost 2 bases, J lost 4 bases, and 14 bases lay in between. CDR3 size: 15 residues. CDR3 DNA: TGTGCCAGCAGTTTAATCTCTACAGAGGCAGAGACCCAGTACTTC. The encoded protein is CASSLISTEAETQYF.

The rearrangement uses TRBV7-2 and TRBJ1-6, with D possibly being TRBD1 (6 bases). The germline V and J ends were trimmed by 6 bases and 7 bases, with 10 bases remaining between them. Looked up from germline, CDR1 is SGHTA and CDR2 is FQGNSA. This CDR3 contains 13 residues. The CDR3 reads CASRIGGNSPLHF. As DNA, the CDR3 is TGTGCCAGCAGAATAGGGGGGAATTCACCCCTCCACTTT.

The CDR3 bases are TGTGCCATCAGCGAGACAGGGGTGGGTAATCAGCCCCAGCATTTT. Residues: CAISETGVGNQPQHF. The chain has TRBV10-3 and TRBJ1-5; 8 nucleotides agree with TRBD1. The junction had 8 bases not matched to a gene; V was cut back by 6 bases and J by 4 bases. CDR1 and CDR2 (germline): ENHRY, SYGVKD. CDR3 length: 15 residues.

This clonotype showed up just a few times. The chain has TRBV6-2 or TRBV6-3 and TRBJ2-5; maybe TRBD2 (5 bases). The DNA end lines up better with TRBJ2-7; the J call may be wrong. This CDR3 is built from 14 residues. Germline V gene sequence: CDR1 MNHEY, CDR2 SVGEGT. CDR3 sequence (DNA): TGTGCCAGCAGTTATGCGGACTTATCCTACGAGCAGTACTTC. It translates to CASSYADLSYEQYF.